The 17 T cell receptor beta chains below all came from one sample that was sequenced in a study of beta chain features in type 1 diabetes (dated by TCRdb to 2016 to 2019). The library was made by the immunoSEQ multiplex PCR assay. All of the isolated RNA was reverse transcribed with the High Capacity cDNA Reverse Transcription Kit, so expressed TCRB transcripts were sequenced. Not all clones reach the TCRdb copy of this immuneACCESS table, which keeps in-frame sequences only. Checked studies attribute under half of the gap to unresolved V genes and leave the rest unexplained. In all, the sample holds 200,000 to 250,000 clones, and roughly a tenth of those were seen once. The ten most abundant clones make up roughly 1.3% of the sample. Sequencing input: central memory CD4+ T cells from blood. The receptors originated from a young man in good health.

This clone occurred a few times. At the DNA level, this CDR3 is encoded by other sequences in the same sample as well. J is TRBJ1-1 and V is TRBV18, with a tentative D call TRBD1 (6 bases). CDR1 KGHSH and CDR2 LQKENI come from the germline V gene. Trimming took off 3 bases at V and 3 bases at J, with 11 bases between the two ends. The CDR3 runs 14 residues. Here the CDR3 reads CASSPQGTHTEAFF. CDR3 bases: TGTGCCAGCTCACCGCAGGGGACCCACACTGAAGCTTTCTTT.

This clone was seen more than once but under ten times. CDR3 coding DNA: TGTGCCAGCAGTATCGACAGAGGCCGAGATACGCAGTATTTT. Translation: CASSIDRGRDTQYF. The rearrangement uses TRBV2 and TRBJ2-3, with D perhaps matching TRBD1 (5 bases). The V and J ends lost 5 bases and 5 bases respectively, with 14 bases between them. This CDR3 has 14 amino acids. CDR1 is SNHLY, CDR2 FYNNEI, per germline.

There are many counts of this clone. Other nucleotide sequences in the sample specify the same CDR3. V usage is TRBV7-2 and J usage is TRBJ2-5, with TRBD2 matching over 7 bases. The CDR3 spans 14 residues. Unmatched junction bases numbered 2, after V lost 1 base and J lost 3 bases. CDR1 and CDR2 from the germline V gene are SGHTA and FQGNSA. CDR3: CASSLGLAEETQYF. The CDR3 nucleotides read TGTGCCAGCAGCTTAGGGCTAGCGGAAGAGACCCAGTACTTC.

The table lists this clone with many counts. This chain connects TRBV5-6 to TRBJ2-1; 8 nucleotides align to TRBD1. Looked up from germline, CDR1 is SGHDT and CDR2 is YYEEEE. This CDR3 region has 15 residues. V lost 5 bases and J lost 6; bases outside the gene matches: 10. CDR3 region: CASSRGQGWGNEQFF. CDR3 DNA sequence: TGTGCCAGCAGTCGAGGACAGGGTTGGGGCAATGAGCAGTTCTTC.

This clone was recorded a few times. J is TRBJ2-7 and V is TRBV27, with 12 bases that match TRBD2. This CDR3 has 17 residues. The V gene's germline CDR1 is MNHEY and CDR2 SMNVEV (reference sequence). J was trimmed by 5 bases and V by 5 bases; bases with no gene match: 13. CDR3: CASSPNRLAGVLHEQYF. The CDR3 nucleotides are TGTGCCAGCAGTCCGAATCGACTAGCGGGAGTCTTGCACGAGCAGTACTTC.

J is TRBJ1-1 and V is TRBV7-2, with D unresolved. Trimming took 5 bases from V and 6 from J, leaving 13 bases between them. This CDR3 is built from 13 residues. Germline V gene data show CDR1 as SGHTA and CDR2 as FQGNSA. The CDR3 spells CASSPRVRSEAFF. Here the CDR3 DNA reads TGTGCCAGCAGCCCTCGAGTGCGGTCTGAAGCTTTCTTT.

This clone has just a few counts. This rearrangement joins TRBV7-9 to TRBJ1-1, with 7 bases fitting TRBD1. Germline V CDR1 and CDR2: SEHNR, FQNEAQ (reference sequence). Germline trimming cut 5 bases from V and 2 bases from J; bases unmatched to any gene: 11. The CDR3 length is 16 residues. DNA of the CDR3: TGTGCCAGCAGCACCCGACAGGGCGGTTTCAACACTGAAGCTTTCTTT. Translated, it gives CASSTRQGGFNTEAFF.

This clone has only a few counts. This chain uses TRBV30 with TRBJ1-2; D ambiguous. The CDR3 covers 13 residues. V was clipped by 5 bases and J by 8 bases, with 18 bases between them. CDR1 is GTSNPN and CDR2 is SVGIG in the germline V gene (reference sequence). CDR3 loop: CAWRLGWGLGYTF. In DNA form, the CDR3 reads TGTGCCTGGCGTTTGGGTTGGGGATTGGGCTACACCTTC.

The chain recombines TRBV29-1 with TRBJ1-4; 7 bases agree with TRBD1. Trimming removed 6 bases from V and 5 bases from J; junction bases left unmatched: 9. Germline CDR1 is SQVTM and CDR2 is ANQGSEA. The CDR3 spans 14 residues. CDR3 in DNA: TGCAGCGTCGGAGAGGGGACAGTCAATGAAAAACTGTTTTTT. It specifies CSVGEGTVNEKLFF.

This clone was observed a few times. The chain couples TRBV30 to TRBJ2-7; 8 nucleotides agree with TRBD2. The CDR3 totals 14 residues. V gave up 5 bases and J gave up 3 bases; unmatched junction bases: 9. CDR1 GTSNPN and CDR2 SVGIG come from the germline V gene (reference sequence). In DNA, the CDR3 is TGTGCCTGGGCCCCGTTCCTAGCGGGCTACGAGCAGTACTTC. This encodes CAWAPFLAGYEQYF.

The table lists this clone with a few counts. Since a much larger clone is just one base distant, this may be a read error. The chain employs TRBV5-5 and TRBJ2-1; D remains unclear. The germline V gene has CDR1 SGHKS and CDR2 YYEKEE (reference sequence). The CDR3 is made up of 11 amino acids. The germline V and J ends were trimmed by 2 bases and 3 bases, with 0 bases remaining between them. The CDR3 DNA reads as TGTGCCAGCAGCTTCTACAATGAGCAGTTCTTC. Residues: CASSFYNEQFF.

The V gene is TRBV5-1, the J gene TRBJ2-3; D might be TRBD1 (6 bases). V lost 7 bases and J lost 5, with 17 bases in between. The CDR3 consists of 14 residues. Per germline, CDR1 SGHRS and CDR2 YFSETQ. The CDR3 DNA is TGCGCCAGCCACACGGGACAACAAGGAGATACGCAGTATTTT. Protein product: CASHTGQQGDTQYF.

This clone was picked up a small number of times. The CDR3: CAWRPQRSPNTDTQYF. The CDR3 bases are TGTGCCTGGAGACCTCAGAGGTCCCCTAACACAGATACGCAGTATTTT. This chain uses TRBV30 with TRBJ2-3; D unclear. The ends were cut back, 3 bases at V and 2 bases at J, with 18 bases in the middle. Germline-derived CDR1 and CDR2 are GTSNPN and SVGIG (reference sequence). The CDR3 spans 16 residues.

This clone has more than one count but fewer than ten. V usage is TRBV2 and J usage is TRBJ2-7; unclear D gene. Germline CDR1 is SNHLY and CDR2 is FYNNEI. The CDR3 contains 11 residues. V was shortened by 5 bases and J by 5 bases, with 7 bases between the two germline ends. The CDR3 DNA reads TGTGCCAGCAGTACCCTTAACGAGCAGTACTTC. This codes for CASSTLNEQYF.

There are a few counts of this clone. The CDR3 DNA sequence: TGTGCCAGCAGCCAAGGGACAGGGGAGGGACTCTATGGCTACACCTTC. Translated, it gives CASSQGTGEGLYGYTF. The chain uses TRBV5-4 and TRBJ1-2, with 10 bases matching TRBD1. Per germline, CDR1 SGHNT and CDR2 YYREEE (reference sequence). This CDR3 comprises 16 residues. After removal of 4 bases from V and 4 bases from J, the junction contained 10 bases not matched to a gene. Filled out from reference TRBV5-4 and TRBJ1-2, the complete variable domain reads ETGVTQSPTHLIKTRGQQVTLRCSSQSGHNTVSWYQQALGQGPQFIFQYYREEENGRGNFPPRFSGLQFPNYSSELNVNALELDDSALYLCASSQGTGEGLYGYTFGSGTRLTVV.

This clone was picked up many times. The genes are TRBV5-1 and TRBJ2-3; 9 bases fit TRBD1. CDR1 and CDR2 (germline): SGHRS, YFSETQ. The CDR3 loop spans 13 amino acids. After removal of 4 bases from V and 4 bases from J, the junction contained 1 base not matched to a gene. The CDR3 loop is CASSRTGADTQYF. CDR3 nucleotides: TGCGCCAGCAGCCGGACAGGGGCAGATACGCAGTATTTT.

The J gene is TRBJ1-1, the V gene TRBV25-1, with 8 bases fitting TRBD1. J gave up 11 bases and V 7 bases, and 9 bases lay outside the gene matches. This CDR3 spans 12 amino acids. Germline V gene data show CDR1 as MGHDK and CDR2 as SYGVNS. The CDR3 protein is CASTRGQGSAFF. The CDR3 nucleotides read TGTGCCAGCACGCGTGGACAGGGCTCGGCTTTCTTT.